This T cell receptor beta chain was retrieved from a study of human T cells and chemical hapten exposure. Study-wide background: Sensitization employed 2% DPC on approximately 2 cm by approximately 2 cm of upper inner arm skin. Each patient's scalp received weekly diphenylcyclopropenone throughout the roughly 25-week study.

Looked up from germline, CDR1 is SQVTM and CDR2 is ANQGSEA. J gave up 1 base and V 5 bases, and 4 bases lay outside the gene matches. The CDR3 loop spans 13 amino acids. Specified time point: pre-sensitization, week 0. The sample's treatment: therapeutic diphenylcyclopropenone sensitization with weekly scalp DPC. This clonotype was seen more than once but under ten times. Its antigen is still unknown. One entry per CDR3 protein results from TCRdb running MiXCR on the RACE reads. The sample lists about 93,000 distinct CDR3 sequences, 8.5% occurring once. Study-wide findings and caveats: Relative to control repertoires, expanded TCRs gave rise to significantly more large CDR3 similarity clusters.

The chain has TRBV29-1 and TRBJ1-2; 7 bases match TRBD1. The TCR comes from a middle-aged man with alopecia areata. Some clones in this sample may be carry-over from other donors' samples. Material: whole blood, obtained in connection with sensitization to the hapten diphenylcyclopropenone (DPC). The CDR3 spells CSVSGQVNYGYTF. CDR3 DNA: TGCAGCGTTTCCGGACAGGTTAACTATGGCTACACCTTC.